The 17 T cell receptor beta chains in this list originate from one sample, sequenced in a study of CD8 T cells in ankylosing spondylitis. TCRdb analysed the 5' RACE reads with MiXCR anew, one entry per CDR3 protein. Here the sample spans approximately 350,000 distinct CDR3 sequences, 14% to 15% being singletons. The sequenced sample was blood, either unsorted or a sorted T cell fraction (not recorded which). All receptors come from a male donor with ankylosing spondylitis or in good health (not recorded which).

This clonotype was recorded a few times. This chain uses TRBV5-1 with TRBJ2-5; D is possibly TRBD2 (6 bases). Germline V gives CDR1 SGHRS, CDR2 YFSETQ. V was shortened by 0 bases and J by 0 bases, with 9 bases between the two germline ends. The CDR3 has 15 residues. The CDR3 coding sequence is TGCGCCAGCAGCTTGGAGGCGGGGTACCAAGAGACCCAGTACTTC. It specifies CASSLEAGYQETQYF.

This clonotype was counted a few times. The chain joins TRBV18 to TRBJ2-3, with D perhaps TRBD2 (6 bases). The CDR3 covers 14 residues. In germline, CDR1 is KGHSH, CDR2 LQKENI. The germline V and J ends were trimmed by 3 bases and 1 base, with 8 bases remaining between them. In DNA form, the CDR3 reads TGTGCCAGCTCACCCGGGAGACGCACAGATACGCAGTATTTT. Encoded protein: CASSPGRRTDTQYF.

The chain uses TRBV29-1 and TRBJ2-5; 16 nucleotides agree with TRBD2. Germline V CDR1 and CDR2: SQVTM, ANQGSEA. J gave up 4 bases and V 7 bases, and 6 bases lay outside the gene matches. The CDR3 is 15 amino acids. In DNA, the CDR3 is TGCAGCGGAGGGACTAGCGGGGGGGCCGCAGAGACCCAGTACTTC. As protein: CSGGTSGGAAETQYF.

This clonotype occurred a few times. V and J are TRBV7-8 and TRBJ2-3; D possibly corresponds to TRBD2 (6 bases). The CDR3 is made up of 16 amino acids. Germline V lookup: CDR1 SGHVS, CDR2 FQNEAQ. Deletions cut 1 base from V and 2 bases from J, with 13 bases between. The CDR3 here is CASSLGWRGSTDTQYF. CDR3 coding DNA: TGTGCCAGCAGCTTAGGTTGGCGGGGATCCACAGATACGCAGTATTTT.

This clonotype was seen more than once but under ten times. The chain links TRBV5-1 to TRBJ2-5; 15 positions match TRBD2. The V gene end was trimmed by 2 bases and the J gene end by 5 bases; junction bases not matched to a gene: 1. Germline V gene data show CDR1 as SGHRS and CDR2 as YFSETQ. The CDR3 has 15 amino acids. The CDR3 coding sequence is TGCGCCAGCAGCTTCGGACTAGCGGGAGGGGAGACCCAGTACTTC. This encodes CASSFGLAGGETQYF.

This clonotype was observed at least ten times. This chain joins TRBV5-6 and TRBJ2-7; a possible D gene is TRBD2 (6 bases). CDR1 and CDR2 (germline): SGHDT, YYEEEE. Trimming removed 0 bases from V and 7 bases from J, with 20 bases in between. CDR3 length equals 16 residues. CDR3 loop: CASSLDDAGFPREQYF. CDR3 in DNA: TGTGCCAGCAGCTTGGATGATGCGGGATTCCCGAGGGAGCAGTACTTC.

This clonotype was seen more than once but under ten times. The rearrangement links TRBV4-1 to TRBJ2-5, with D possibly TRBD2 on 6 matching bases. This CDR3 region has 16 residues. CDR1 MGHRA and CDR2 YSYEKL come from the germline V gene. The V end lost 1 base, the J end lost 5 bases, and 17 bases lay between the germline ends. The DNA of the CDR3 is TGCGCCAGCAGCCAAGTGCGGGGCGAGGTTGGGGAGACCCAGTACTTC. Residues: CASSQVRGEVGETQYF.

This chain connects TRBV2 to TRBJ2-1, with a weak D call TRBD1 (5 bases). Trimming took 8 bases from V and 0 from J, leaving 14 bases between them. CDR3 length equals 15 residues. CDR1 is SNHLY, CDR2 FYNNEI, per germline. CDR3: CASGRQTSSYNEQFF. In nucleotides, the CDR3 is TGTGCCAGCGGGCGACAGACAAGCTCCTACAATGAGCAGTTCTTC.

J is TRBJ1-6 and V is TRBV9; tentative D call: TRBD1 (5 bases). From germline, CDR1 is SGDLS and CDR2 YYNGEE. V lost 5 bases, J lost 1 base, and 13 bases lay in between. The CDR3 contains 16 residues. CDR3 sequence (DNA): TGTGCCAGCAGTACAGGCTTGAGGTCCTATAATTCACCCCTCCACTTT. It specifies CASSTGLRSYNSPLHF.

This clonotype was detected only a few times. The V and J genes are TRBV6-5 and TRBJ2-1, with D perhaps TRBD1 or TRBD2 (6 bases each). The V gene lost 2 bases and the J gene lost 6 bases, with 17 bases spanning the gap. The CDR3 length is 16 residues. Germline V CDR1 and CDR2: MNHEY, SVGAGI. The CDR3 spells CASSYAPRGRGNEQFF. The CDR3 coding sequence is TGTGCCAGCAGTTACGCCCCACGGGGGCGTGGCAATGAGCAGTTCTTC.

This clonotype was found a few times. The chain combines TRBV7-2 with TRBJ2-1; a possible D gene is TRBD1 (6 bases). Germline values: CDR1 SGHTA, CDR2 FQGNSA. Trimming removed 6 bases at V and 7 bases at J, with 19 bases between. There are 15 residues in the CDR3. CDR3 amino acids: CASRQGRSTWNEQFF. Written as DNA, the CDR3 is TGTGCCAGCAGACAGGGCAGGAGTACTTGGAATGAGCAGTTCTTC.

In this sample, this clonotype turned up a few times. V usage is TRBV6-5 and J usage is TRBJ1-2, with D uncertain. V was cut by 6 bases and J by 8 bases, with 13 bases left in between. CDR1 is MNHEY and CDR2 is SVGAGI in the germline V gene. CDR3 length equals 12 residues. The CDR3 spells CASRRAPTGYTF. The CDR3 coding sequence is TGTGCCAGCAGACGGGCCCCGACAGGCTACACCTTC.

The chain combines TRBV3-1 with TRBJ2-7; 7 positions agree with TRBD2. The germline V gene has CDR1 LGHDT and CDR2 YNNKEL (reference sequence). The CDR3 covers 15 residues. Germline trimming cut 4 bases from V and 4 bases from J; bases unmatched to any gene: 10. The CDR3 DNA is TGTGCCAGCAGCCCGCGCTTGGGCGGGGGATACGAGCAGTACTTC. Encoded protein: CASSPRLGGGYEQYF.

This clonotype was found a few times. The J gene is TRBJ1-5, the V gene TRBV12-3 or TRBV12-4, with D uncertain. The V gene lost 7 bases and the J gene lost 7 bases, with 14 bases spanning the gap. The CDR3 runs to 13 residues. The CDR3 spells CASTSQRGQPQHF. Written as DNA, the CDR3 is TGTGCCAGCACCTCGCAACGCGGACAGCCCCAGCATTTT.

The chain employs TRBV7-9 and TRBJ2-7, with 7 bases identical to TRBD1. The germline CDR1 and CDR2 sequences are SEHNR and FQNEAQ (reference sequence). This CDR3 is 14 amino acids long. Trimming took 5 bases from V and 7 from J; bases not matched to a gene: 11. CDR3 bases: TGTGCCAGCAGCACCACTGAGGGGGCCGGAGAGCAGTACTTC. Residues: CASSTTEGAGEQYF.

The DNA of the CDR3 is TGTGCCAGCAGCTCCGGGGGGCCCGTAGATACGCAGTATTTT. Protein product: CASSSGGPVDTQYF. This rearrangement joins TRBV7-9 to TRBJ2-3; D is possibly TRBD2 (7 bases). Germline V gene lookup returns CDR1 SEHNR and CDR2 FQNEAQ (reference sequence). The V gene lost 4 bases and the J gene lost 5 bases, with 13 bases spanning the gap. This CDR3 region has 14 residues.

CDR3 in DNA: TGCGCCAGCAGCGCCCGGACAGGGGGCGGAGAGAATGAGCAGTTCTTC. This encodes CASSARTGGGENEQFF. The J gene is TRBJ2-1, the V gene TRBV5-1; 11 bases match TRBD1. The V gene end was trimmed by 4 bases and the J gene end by 7 bases; junction bases not matched to a gene: 10. Germline CDR1 reads SGHRS; CDR2 reads YFSETQ. The CDR3 consists of 16 residues.